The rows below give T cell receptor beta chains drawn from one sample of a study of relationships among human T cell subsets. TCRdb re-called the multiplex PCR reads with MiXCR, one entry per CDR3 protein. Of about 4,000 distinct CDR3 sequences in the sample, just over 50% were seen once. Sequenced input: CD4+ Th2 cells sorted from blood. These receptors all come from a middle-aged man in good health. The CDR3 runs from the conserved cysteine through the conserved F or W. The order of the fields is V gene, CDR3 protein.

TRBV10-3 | CAITGTANYGYTF
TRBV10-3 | CAISGTKVGYEQYF
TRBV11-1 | CASSFPGGRTAEQYF
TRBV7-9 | CASSYEAGQPQHF
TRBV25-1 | CAPQGKETQYF
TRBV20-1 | CSARPPFGPSQETQYF
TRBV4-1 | CASSHGDHSYEQYF
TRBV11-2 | CASSLTFPGRTGYGNTIYF
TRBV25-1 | CASSVAGEETDTQYF
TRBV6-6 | CASGTGGNYEQYF
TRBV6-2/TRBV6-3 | CASTARENEQFF
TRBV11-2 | CASSQSGSTYNEQFF
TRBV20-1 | CSASSRQGEVTDTQYF
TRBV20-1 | CSARQGPYEQYF
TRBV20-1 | CSAPRRGAEAFF
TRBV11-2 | CASSQTTASSYEQYF
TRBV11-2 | CASSTHRASASYNEQFF
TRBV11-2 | CASSFERNQPQHF
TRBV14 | CASSLGGGQPQHF
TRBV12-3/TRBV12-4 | CASSFRGVTEAFF